This T cell receptor beta chain stems from a study of Graves' ophthalmopathy and Graves' hyperthyroidism. Amplified TCR beta CDR3 regions were obtained using RNA transcripts as template. HTBI primers were used in a first-round RT-PCR, which preceded a second-round multiplex PCR. TCRdb used MiXCR to reprocess the multiplex PCR reads, holding one entry per CDR3 protein. The table has some 210,000 distinct CDR3 sequences, over 25% seen once. The germline gives CDR1 MNHEY, CDR2 SVGEGT. The CDR3 is 15 residues long. The ends were cut back, 0 bases at V and 4 bases at J, with 12 bases in the middle. The TCR was taken from a man aged 50 to 60 with Graves' ophthalmopathy. Sequenced sample: peripheral blood. V is TRBV6-2 or TRBV6-3 and J is TRBJ1-2; D is uncertain. In DNA, the CDR3 is TGTGCCAGCAGTTACTCCGGCAGGATTTTCTATGGCTACACCTTC. Protein product: CASSYSGRIFYGYTF.